A selection of T cell receptor beta chains follows, all from one sample in a study of cytomegalovirus exposure and HLA in healthy donors. Here immunoSEQ multiplex PCR was the method, and the copy in TCRdb shows in-frame clones only, minus some. The data show 150,000 to 200,000 clones, 88% seen once. Sequencing was performed on PBMCs. These receptors were obtained from a man aged 18 to 29 in good health and CMV-seronegative. Both conserved end residues are part of each CDR3. A D gene is named only where the DNA matches it firmly. Size values are once, few and many counts, or a class for expanded clones, and some rows have none.

>-|TRBV6-5|TRBJ1-2|-
CASSYSASPSGGYTF
TGTGCCAGCAGTTACTCGGCTTCCCCCTCGGGTGGCTACACCTTC
>-|TRBV5-1|TRBJ2-2|-
CASSLGGTDTGELFF
TGCGCCAGCAGCTTGGGGGGCACCGACACCGGGGAGCTGTTTTTT
>TRBD1|TRBV19|TRBJ2-5|-
CASGQGGQETQYF
TGTGCCAGTGGACAGGGGGGGCAAGAGACCCAGTACTTC
>TRBD1|TRBV5-8|TRBJ2-2|few
CASSADRGGLPGELFF
TGTGCCAGCAGCGCGGACAGGGGAGGTCTTCCCGGGGAGCTGTTTTTT
>TRBD2|TRBV5-1|TRBJ2-3|-
CASSSPPGLAVTDTQYF
TGCGCCAGCAGCTCACCCCCGGGACTAGCGGTCACAGATACGCAGTATTTT
>TRBD1|TRBV7-9|TRBJ1-1|-
CASSSEDRVVSNTEAFF
TGTGCCAGCAGCTCCGAGGACAGGGTGGTTTCGAACACTGAAGCTTTCTTT
>-|TRBV4-2|TRBJ2-7|-
CASSQGGGAENYEQYF
TGTGCCAGCAGCCAAGGCGGCGGAGCGGAAAACTACGAGCAGTACTTC
>-|TRBV10-2|TRBJ1-4|few
CASSGLQESFNEKLFF
TGCGCCAGCAGTGGGTTACAGGAGTCTTTTAATGAAAAACTGTTTTTT
>-|TRBV7-2|TRBJ2-5|-
CASSSQPGASGMETQYF
TGTGCCAGCAGCTCCCAGCCAGGGGCTTCGGGTATGGAGACCCAGTACTTC
>-|TRBV4-3|TRBJ1-1|-
CASSQEHNTEAFF
TGCGCCAGCAGCCAAGAACACAACACTGAAGCTTTCTTT
>-|TRBV27|TRBJ2-1|-
CASSRFGTEGYGEQFF
TGTGCCAGCAGCCGGTTCGGGACTGAGGGGTATGGTGAGCAGTTCTTC
>-|TRBV11-2|TRBJ2-7|-
CASSLDGAGYEQYF
TGTGCCAGCAGCTTAGATGGGGCAGGCTACGAGCAGTACTTC
>-|TRBV5-1|TRBJ2-4|-
CASSLAGDIAKNIQYF
TGCGCCAGCAGCTTGGCCGGGGATATAGCCAAAAACATTCAGTACTTC
>-|TRBV11-2|TRBJ2-7|-
CASSLGAVEQYF
TGTGCCAGCAGCTTAGGGGCAGTCGAGCAGTACTTC
>-|TRBV6-5|TRBJ2-3|-
CASRLAGVNTQYF
TGTGCCAGCAGGCTGGCAGGGGTAAATACGCAGTATTTT
>TRBD2|TRBV5-6|TRBJ2-5|-
CASKGPAGGPRETQYF
TGTGCCAGCAAAGGCCCGGCGGGAGGGCCGCGGGAGACCCAGTACTTC
>TRBD2|TRBV19|TRBJ2-3|-
CASSRLAGGRGTDTQYF
TGTGCCAGTAGTCGACTAGCGGGGGGGCGGGGCACAGATACGCAGTATTTT
>-|TRBV7-2|TRBJ1-5|-
CASSKERGNQPQHF
TGTGCCAGCTCAAAAGAACGGGGCAATCAGCCCCAGCATTTT
>-|TRBV19|TRBJ1-1|-
CASRQGYTEAFF
TGTGCCAGTAGACAGGGATACACTGAAGCTTTCTTT
>-|TRBV10-3|TRBJ1-2|few
CAIRGTMGGYTF
TGTGCCATCAGGGGGACAATGGGAGGCTACACCTTC
>-|TRBV5-1|TRBJ2-1|-
CASSALSERNNEQFF
TGCGCCAGCAGCGCCCTTTCGGAGAGAAACAATGAGCAGTTCTTC
>TRBD1|TRBV6-5|TRBJ1-1|-
CASSRTGGAPVEAFF
TGTGCCAGCAGCCGGACAGGGGGTGCTCCCGTTGAAGCTTTCTTT
>-|TRBV19|TRBJ2-7|-
CASSTPGLSYEQYF
TGTGCCAGTAGTACCCCGGGACTCAGCTACGAGCAGTACTTC
>TRBD1|TRBV28|TRBJ1-2|-
CASSPGTGVYGYTF
TGTGCCAGCAGTCCCGGGACAGGCGTCTATGGCTACACCTTC
>-|TRBV6-1|TRBJ2-7|-
CASVRAGFYEQYF
TGTGCCAGCGTAAGGGCAGGGTTCTACGAGCAGTACTTC
>-|TRBV19|TRBJ2-3|once
CASSYSRGSGITDTQYF
TGTGCCAGTAGTTACTCACGAGGTAGCGGAATCACAGATACGCAGTATTTT
>-|TRBV30|TRBJ2-1|few
CAWIVSEGDYNEQFF
TGTGCCTGGATAGTGTCGGAGGGTGACTACAATGAGCAGTTCTTC
>-|TRBV30|TRBJ1-4|-
CAGLNEKLFF
TGTGCCGGGCTTAATGAAAAACTGTTTTTT